The source of this T cell receptor beta chain is a study of blood T cells in healthy people across ages (dated by TCRdb to the mid-2010s). Concerning the study at large: In model experiments, template switching captured about one uniquely barcoded TCR beta cDNA molecule for every two T cells. Age-related changes in TCR beta repertoire diversity were measured in the study by deep sequencing normalized with unique cDNA molecular identifiers. Donors were grouped into four age groups: young (average about 15 years), middle-aged (about 40), aged (about 60) and long-lived (approximately 82). Donors of different ages were randomly distributed across sequencing lanes to avoid experimental bias. For two donors (one aged 18 to 30 and one aged 80 or older), the study analyzed two additional independent replicas of 1 million unique cDNA reads from the same blood draw.

Donors were around 37 systemically healthy Caucasian individuals from Russia aged roughly 6 to 95 years. Roughly 11 milliliters of peripheral blood were drawn from each donor into EDTA-treated Vacutainer tubes. Ficoll-Paque density-gradient centrifugation was used to isolate PBMCs, with at least 7 million per sample. Total RNA was extracted from PBMCs with Trizol reagent, with at least 5 micrograms obtained per sample. For every donor, an aliquot of PBMCs went through flow cytometry to measure the percentages of naive CD45RAhigh/CD27high T cells. The library relied on 5' RACE. The data were produced on an Illumina HiSeq 2500. A second PCR of roughly 7 to 11 cycles was performed with a sample-barcoded 5' primer and a J-beta primer mix. A unique molecular identifier was introduced onto each TCR beta cDNA molecule by a template-switch 5' adaptor carrying 12 random nucleotides. At least 3 million CDR3-containing paired-end reads were obtained from each sample. First-strand cDNA was synthesized from all RNA with the Mint cDNA synthesis kit, primed by a TRBC-specific oligonucleotide. Following uracil-DNA glycosylase treatment, a first 18-cycle PCR with universal primers M1SS and BC2_uni_R was performed on all cDNA. In the source study's methods: Each sample was normalized by randomly selecting 1 million high-quality reads, each carrying a distinct molecular identifier. Instead of being binned into consensus sequences, reads that shared molecular identifiers were thrown out. MiTCR, set to a Q25 quality threshold and the strictest error-elimination algorithm, was used for CDR3 identification, clonotype clustering and error correction. Lower-bound total TCR beta diversity was estimated with a nonparametric unseen species model using Euler transformation. TCRdb redid the processing of the public reads, applying fastp at Q25 and MiXCR, and retained in-frame beta chains. Rows merge per CDR3 protein into single entries with the most common DNA and genes. The V and J calls and clone size come from TCRdb's table, not from the authors' own analysis. Across this sample there are roughly 800,000 distinct CDR3 sequences, with roughly 64% seen only once. About 20% of the sample goes to the ten largest clones.

The investigation overall reported the following: Compared with the aged group, the long-lived group had more naive CD4+ T cells, fewer expanded clones and increased TCR diversity, suggesting age selection. Because profiling used bulk unsorted PBMCs, naive and antigen-experienced compartments could not be compared conclusively. Total diversity estimates from one million sequenced T cells were considered lower bounds and underestimates. As age increased, observed TCR beta diversity per million T cells dropped in a roughly linear way, and a significant reduction was already evident by age about 40. Observed TCR beta diversity correlated strongly with the percentage of naive T cells measured by flow cytometry. Donor CMV infection status was unknown, potentially confounding age-related changes in expanded clonotypes.

In the germline V gene, CDR1 corresponds to SGHRS and CDR2 to YFSETQ. CDR3 length: 14 amino acids, cysteine to phenylalanine. CDR3 DNA only is kept here, 42 bases in frame from base 1. As regards this clonotype: What antigen it recognizes has not been identified. An end of the junction differs from the germline gene, which may be a read error.

The clonotype comes from a man aged 25 to 40 in good health. This sequence uses TRBV5-1 and TRBJ2-5, with TRBD2 identical over 9 junction bases. The last part of the DNA fits TRBJ2-1 better; the J call may be wrong. The sequencing input was blood. The CDR3 has the sequence CVSSLEREEETQFF. The nucleotide sequence is given as TGCGTCAGCAGCTTGGAGCGGGAGGAAGAGACCCAGTTCTTC.